This entry features one T cell receptor beta chain sequence. This clone's antigen is unknown. Base qualities are not provided; no much larger clone lies one nucleotide away. The immunoSEQ hsTCRB v3.0 assay was used at survey level resolution to sequence the TRB variable region. TRB sequencing targeted a depth of roughly 35,000-50,000 T-cell genomes per sample. TRB libraries were pooled and sequenced on an Illumina MiSeq using a v3 150-cycle kit. In the paper's pipeline: Analysis of repertoires was carried out in R inside a reproducible Nextflow workflow spanning QC, data transformation and analysis. LymphoSeq2, an R package for exploring AIRR-Seq data, was used to implement the custom analyses. After excluding several samples that yielded fewer than 5000 total TRB sequences, fewer than 200 HIV repertoires remained for analysis. Among the 180 to 200 retained HIV repertoires, 55 to 65 were collected before ART initiation and 120 to 140 after ART initiation. Repertoires were downsampled to 5000 TRB nucleotide sequences, with summary statistics averaged over 100 downsampling iterations. The analysis kept only TRB sequences whose CDR3 regions were at least seven amino acids long. Diversity was measured with a Shannon entropy-derived clonality score and the Gini coefficient. Repertoire networks linked the top 5000 CDR3 amino acid sequences whenever two sequences differed by an edit distance of one. Antigen specificity groups and MHC restriction were predicted for TRB CDR3 amino acid sequences with GLIPH2. To flag known CMV, EBV, HIV or tissue antigen associations, CDR3 amino acid sequences were matched against VDJdb and McPAS-TCR. Pre-ART, post-ART and control groups were compared with Wilcoxon signed-rank tests and Holm-Bonferroni correction. TCRdb carries this immuneACCESS record with in-frame sequences only. Its versions omit some clonotypes, under half of them owing to an unresolved V gene in the studies checked, with the rest unexplained. The DNA was the basis for D and trimming; V, J and clone size are from that table. The sample records some 28,000 clones, more than 80% of which are singletons. Of the sample, 5.5% to 8% falls within the top ten clones.

The junction carries 7 bases between V and J, which are trimmed by 0 bases and 6 bases respectively. Taken from the germline V gene, the CDR1 and CDR2 loops are LGHNA and YNFKEQ. From its cysteine to its phenylalanine, the CDR3 spans 13 amino acids. Only the CDR3 DNA stays, 39 bases, in frame from base 1. These data originate in a study of long-term antiretroviral therapy in people with HIV (dated 2022 in TCRdb). Regarding the study in general: The earliest samples were collected about a decade before the 2015 WHO recommendation for immediate ART, when ART was typically delayed until CD4 counts fell. A retrospective serial study tested whether changes in peripheral blood TRB repertoire composition and diversity were associated with ART initiation and durable HIV suppression. The cohort contributed fewer than 200 cryopreserved PBMC samples from 30 adults with confirmed HIV infection, collected serially over a mean of approximately 6 years (range 1-12). Of the roughly 30 participants with HIV, ten to eleven were female. Test extractions of a monoclonal T-cell line alongside approximately 34 polyclonal samples showed no cross-contamination during QIAcube processing.

Points the paper makes about the study in general: Narrower CDR3 length ranges were observed in HIV repertoires than in controls, and an antigen-experienced repertoire with only a slight naive shift after ART was suggested by the network structure. The samples span the years 2004 to 2017, and the ART regimens used at that time may not be as effective as current regimens. Owing to limited PBMC availability, only the TCR beta chain was sequenced, without alpha chain pairing. Because cell numbers in pre-ART samples were limited, unsorted PBMC were profiled instead of sorted CD4+ and CD8+ T cells. Expanded TRB clones identified before ART initiation dominated the repertoire at all time points, although this dominance fluctuated and declined in many PLHIV after ART. No data were available on ART adherence, viral resistance or therapy changes, limiting inferences about post-ART repertoire changes. Starting ART was linked to a significant rise in TRB diversity, yet even after long-term ART the diversity remained significantly lower than in transplant donor controls.

Participants were included only if at least one PBMC sample before ART initiation and at least two post-ART samples were available. All participants with HIV were treated in the United States of America. Before DNA extraction, cryopreserved samples of about 0.9-11 million PBMC were thawed and washed. At the time of the earliest PBMC sample, participants with HIV were aged between roughly 23 and 60 years. PBMC samples were contributed by each participant from 1-4 timepoints before ART initiation and 2-8 timepoints after ART initiation, with a median of 7 samples. Serial HIV viral load, CD4+ T-cell count, ART history and demographic data were obtained for every participant. Genomic DNA was extracted from unsorted PBMC with a Qiagen kit on a QIAcube, with processing performed in batches of 12 samples.

The chain couples TRBV4-2 to TRBJ2-3, with the identity of the D gene unclear. This sequence was found in a middle-aged man with HIV. The specimen comprised unsorted PBMCs, sampled 0.3 years after starting antiretroviral therapy. Here the CDR3 is given as CASSQEGRDTQYF. The nucleotide sequence reads as follows: TGTGCCAGCAGCCAAGAGGGTCGGGATACGCAGTATTTT.